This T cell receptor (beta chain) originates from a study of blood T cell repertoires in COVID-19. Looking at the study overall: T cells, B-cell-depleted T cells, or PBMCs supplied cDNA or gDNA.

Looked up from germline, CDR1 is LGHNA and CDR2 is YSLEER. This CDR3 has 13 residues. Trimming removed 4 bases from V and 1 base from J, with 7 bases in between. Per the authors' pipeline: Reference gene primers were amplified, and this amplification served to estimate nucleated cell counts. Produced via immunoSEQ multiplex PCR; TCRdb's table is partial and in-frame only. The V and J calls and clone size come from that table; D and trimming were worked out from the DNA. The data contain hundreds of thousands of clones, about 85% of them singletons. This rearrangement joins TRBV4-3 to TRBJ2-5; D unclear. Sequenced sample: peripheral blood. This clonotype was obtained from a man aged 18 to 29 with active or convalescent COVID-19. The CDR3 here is CASSRHSQETQYF. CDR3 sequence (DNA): TGCGCCAGCAGCCGGCACAGCCAAGAGACCCAGTACTTC.